These 27 T cell receptor beta chains were sequenced from one sample in a study of T cell repertoires in cytomegalovirus infection. TCRdb re-analysed the reads in MiXCR, keeping a single row per CDR3 protein. The sample includes about 60,000 distinct CDR3 sequences, more than 25% seen only once; the top ten take around 70%. What these receptors recognize is not known. Sequencing was done on a sample of PBMCs, sequenced either directly or after in vitro stimulation (not recorded which). Source of these receptors: a human donor in good health (CMV status not recorded). Some clones in this sample may be carry-over from other donors' samples.

This clonotype came up a few times. The CDR3 region has the DNA TGTGCCAGCAGGAATCAGCCCCAGCATTTT. Translated: CASRNQPQHF. The chain joins TRBV6-1 to TRBJ1-5; D gene unclear. Germline lookup yields CDR1 MNHNS and CDR2 SASEGT. This CDR3 spans 10 amino acids. The V and J ends lost 6 bases and 4 bases respectively, with 1 base between them.

This clonotype was detected a few times. The chain employs TRBV7-9 and TRBJ2-3; tentatively, D is TRBD1 or TRBD2 (5 bases each). V was clipped by 8 bases and J by 0 bases, with 9 bases between them. This CDR3 is built from 13 residues. Germline values: CDR1 SEHNR, CDR2 FQNEAQ (reference sequence). CDR3 region: CASRDGSTDTQYF. DNA for the CDR3: TGTGCCAGCCGGGACGGGAGCACAGATACGCAGTATTTT.

Ten or more counts support this clonotype. The chain carries TRBV4-1 and TRBJ1-2; D is unclear. The germline V gene has CDR1 MGHRA and CDR2 YSYEKL. The CDR3 loop spans 14 amino acids. V was clipped by 2 bases and J by 7 bases, with 14 bases between them. CDR3 nucleotide sequence: TGCGCCAGCAGCCAATCGGCAGGTCGTGGTGGCTACACCTTC. Translation gives CASSQSAGRGGYTF.

There are a few counts of this clonotype. The chain recombines TRBV6-1 with TRBJ2-7; 11 bases are shared with TRBD1. The germline V gene encodes CDR1 MNHNS and CDR2 SASEGT. V gave up 6 bases and J gave up 6 bases; unmatched junction bases: 7. CDR3 length equals 14 residues. Here the CDR3 reads CASRIGQGATEQYF. DNA for the CDR3: TGTGCCAGCAGAATCGGACAGGGGGCTACCGAGCAGTACTTC.

The CDR3 loop reads CASSQDLAGRDLHF. CDR3 bases: TGTGCCAGCAGCCAAGATCTCGCAGGGCGAGATCTCCACTTT. V and J are TRBV4-2 and TRBJ1-6, with D possibly matching TRBD1 (5 bases). CDR1 is LGHNA, CDR2 YNFKEQ, per germline. This CDR3 contains 14 residues. Trimming left V 0 bases short and J 16 bases short, with 16 bases between.

This clonotype was found a few times. V usage is TRBV7-2 and J usage is TRBJ2-1; D is perhaps TRBD2 (5 bases). The germline gives CDR1 SGHTA, CDR2 FQGNSA. Between the trimmed V and J ends, which lost 1 base and 4 bases, there was a span of 11 bases. The CDR3 is made up of 15 amino acids. The CDR3 reads CASSLDYGVYNEQFF. The CDR3 region has the DNA TGTGCCAGCAGCTTAGATTACGGGGTTTACAATGAGCAGTTCTTC.

The chain carries TRBV7-9 and TRBJ2-3; D not certain. The length of the CDR3 is 13 residues. The germline CDR1 and CDR2 sequences are SEHNR and FQNEAQ (reference sequence). In nucleotides, the CDR3 is TGTGCAGCTGGACCGTCGGTTACAGATACGCAGTATTTT. Protein sequence: CAAGPSVTDTQYF.

This clonotype was seen more than once but under ten times. V gene TRBV3-1 combines with J gene TRBJ1-1; TRBD1 might be the D (6 bases). V shed 6 bases and J shed 1 base, with 15 bases lying between them. Germline V gene data show CDR1 as LGHDT and CDR2 as YNNKEL (reference sequence). The CDR3 sequence is 15 residues long. CDR3 coding DNA: TGTGCCAGCAGGGAAAGGTGGGGACAGAACACTGAAGCTTTCTTT. It specifies CASRERWGQNTEAFF.

This chain connects TRBV2 to TRBJ1-2; D remains ambiguous. Trimming shortened V by 11 bases and J by 3 bases, and 13 bases separated the two germline ends. The CDR3 totals 12 residues. From germline, CDR1 is SNHLY and CDR2 FYNNEI. The CDR3 here is CASQRVDYGYTF. The CDR3 DNA sequence: TGTGCCTCTCAGAGGGTCGACTATGGCTACACCTTC.

This clonotype turned up a few times. V and J are TRBV27 and TRBJ1-1; the D gene is possibly TRBD1 (5 bases). The CDR3 loop spans 13 amino acids. V gave up 3 bases and J gave up 11 bases, with 16 bases separating them. Germline loops: CDR1 MNHEY, CDR2 SMNVEV (reference sequence). CDR3 coding DNA: TGTGCCAGCAGTTTGGGGCAGGGAGTACAGGCTTTCTTT. Protein product: CASSLGQGVQAFF.

The chain couples TRBV5-5 to TRBJ2-2; D is uncertain. V lost 1 base and J lost 6, with 10 bases in between. This CDR3 has 14 amino acids. Per the germline V gene, CDR1 is SGHKS and CDR2 is YYEKEE (reference sequence). CDR3 in DNA: TGTGCCAGCAGCTTGTTACTGGCCTCCGGGGAGCTGTTTTTT. It codes for CASSLLLASGELFF. Based on the CDR3 plus reference TRBV5-5 and TRBJ2-2, the full variable domain is DAGVTQSPTHLIKTRGQQVTLRCSPISGHKSVSWYQQVLGQGPQFIFQYYEKEERGRGNFPDRFSARQFPNYSSELNVNALLLGDSALYLCASSLLLASGELFFGEGSRLTVL.

This clonotype was detected only a few times. The chain carries TRBV7-9 and TRBJ2-3; D uncertain. V was pared by 1 base and J by 6 bases, with 8 bases between. Per germline, CDR1 SEHNR and CDR2 FQNEAQ (reference sequence). The CDR3 extends over 13 amino acids. The CDR3 loop reads CASSLEVLDTQYF. For the CDR3, the DNA is TGTGCCAGCAGCTTAGAAGTCCTGGATACGCAGTATTTT.

The genes are TRBV7-9 and TRBJ2-4, with D uncertain. Trimming took 5 bases from V and 4 from J, leaving 15 bases between them. The CDR3 runs 15 residues. Per the germline V gene, CDR1 is SEHNR and CDR2 is FQNEAQ (reference sequence). The CDR3 DNA follows: TGTGCCAGCAGCGCCCCCGTGGCCAAAAAAAACATTCAGTACTTC. Its translation is CASSAPVAKKNIQYF.

This clonotype was observed a few times. The chain is built from TRBV12-3 or TRBV12-4 and TRBJ2-7; no firm D call. This CDR3 has 11 residues. The V gene lost 4 bases and the J gene lost 5 bases, with 6 bases spanning the gap. This chain's CDR3 is CASSSRNEQYF. CDR3 in DNA: TGTGCCAGCAGTTCCCGGAACGAGCAGTACTTC.

Ten or more counts support this clonotype. The V gene is TRBV7-2, the J gene TRBJ2-3; 10 bases are a match to TRBD2. The V gene's germline CDR1 is SGHTA and CDR2 FQGNSA. J lost 6 bases, V lost 2 bases, and 14 bases had no gene match. The length of the CDR3 is 18 residues. The CDR3 DNA follows: TGTGCCAGCAGCTTAACCCTGTCTAGCGGGAGTTGGGTTGATACGCAGTATTTT. This gives the protein CASSLTLSSGSWVDTQYF.

The chain recombines TRBV9 with TRBJ1-2; weak D call: TRBD1 (5 bases). Germline CDR1 and CDR2: SGDLS and YYNGEE. The V end was cut by 2 bases, the J end by 3 bases, with 11 bases between. There are 14 residues in the CDR3. CDR3 residues: CASSVADSYYGYTF. CDR3 in DNA: TGTGCCAGCAGCGTCGCCGACAGCTACTATGGCTACACCTTC. Supplemented by reference TRBV9 and TRBJ1-2, the full variable domain reads DSGVTQTPKHLITATGQRVTLRCSPRSGDLSVYWYQQSLDQGLQFLIQYYNGEERAKGNILERFSAQQFPDLHSELNLSSLELGDSALYFCASSVADSYYGYTFGSGTRLTVV.

V gene TRBV5-6 combines with J gene TRBJ1-1; TRBD1 matches at 7 bases. The junction had 10 bases not matched to a gene; V was cut back by 3 bases and J by 5 bases. The germline V gene has CDR1 SGHDT and CDR2 YYEEEE. The CDR3 is 15 residues long. The CDR3 sequence is CASSSNTGAGTEAFF. The CDR3 region has the DNA TGTGCCAGCAGCTCGAATACAGGGGCCGGAACTGAAGCTTTCTTT.

This chain uses TRBV20-1 with TRBJ2-7; 8 nucleotides align to TRBD2. This CDR3 contains 16 residues. Losses at the gene ends were 0 bases for V and 7 bases for J; bases not matched to a gene: 14. Germline V lookup: CDR1 DFQATT, CDR2 SNEGSKA (reference sequence). The DNA of the CDR3 is TGCAGTGCTAGAGATTATAGGGCGGGAGGACCCGTGGAGCAGTACTTC. Residues: CSARDYRAGGPVEQYF.

This clonotype has just a few counts. The chain joins TRBV7-9 to TRBJ2-5; D is unresolved. Germline CDR1 reads SEHNR; CDR2 reads FQNEAQ (reference sequence). The CDR3 consists of 14 residues. V lost 3 bases and J 4 bases, leaving 12 bases between the germline ends. Written as DNA, the CDR3 is TGTGCCAGCAGCTTTCCGGCCGACCGAGAGACCCAGTACTTC. This sequence encodes CASSFPADRETQYF.

This clonotype came up a few times. The chain carries TRBV2 and TRBJ2-2, with TRBD1 identical over 8 bases. Germline V gives CDR1 SNHLY, CDR2 FYNNEI. J gave up 7 bases and V 7 bases, and 5 bases lay outside the gene matches. The CDR3 covers 13 residues. CDR3 in amino acids: CASMAGGLGELFF. CDR3 DNA sequence: TGTGCCAGCATGGCAGGGGGCCTCGGGGAGCTGTTTTTT.

V usage is TRBV24-1 and J usage is TRBJ2-2; perhaps D is TRBD1 or TRBD2 (5 bases each). The germline V gene has CDR1 KGHDR and CDR2 SFDVKD. Trimming took 7 bases from V and 1 from J, leaving 15 bases between them. There are 16 residues in the CDR3. The CDR3 nucleotides read TGTGCCACCAGATCCCCCGGGGCGCTGAACACCGGGGAGCTGTTTTTT. Protein sequence: CATRSPGALNTGELFF.

This chain joins TRBV29-1 and TRBJ1-5, with D tentatively TRBD1 (6 bases). CDR3 size: 14 residues. In germline, CDR1 is SQVTM, CDR2 ANQGSEA. Deletions cut 7 bases from V and 0 bases from J, with 13 bases between. CDR3 sequence reads: CSASGEYSNQPQHF. In DNA, the CDR3 is TGCAGCGCATCAGGGGAGTATAGCAATCAGCCCCAGCATTTT.

This clonotype was picked up a small number of times. V is TRBV6-8 and J is TRBJ1-2; tentative D call: TRBD1 (5 bases). V gave up 4 bases and J gave up 6 bases, with 12 bases separating them. The germline V gene encodes CDR1 MNHGY and CDR2 SAAAGT. This CDR3 is built from 13 residues. CDR3 nucleotides: TGTGCCAGCAGTTTCAGGGACGCAAATGGCTACACCTTC. It specifies CASSFRDANGYTF.

V usage is TRBV7-2 and J usage is TRBJ2-3; no reliable D call. Germline CDR1 is SGHTA and CDR2 is FQGNSA. V shed 3 bases and J shed 0 bases, with 7 bases lying between them. The CDR3 totals 14 residues. The CDR3 nucleotides read TGTGCCAGCAGCTTTGACTCAAGCACAGATACGCAGTATTTT. Translation: CASSFDSSTDTQYF. Together with reference TRBV7-2 and TRBJ2-3, the CDR3 gives the full variable domain: GAGVSQSPSNKVTEKGKDVELRCDPISGHTALYWYRQSLGQGLEFLIYFQGNSAPDKSGLPSDRFSAERTGGSVSTLTIQRTQQEDSAVYLCASSFDSSTDTQYFGPGTRLTVL.

This clonotype has more than one count but fewer than ten. This chain joins TRBV6-5 and TRBJ1-5; tentatively, D is TRBD1 (6 bases). The CDR3 has 15 residues. V was trimmed by 0 bases and J by 4 bases, leaving 10 bases between them. Germline V lookup: CDR1 MNHEY, CDR2 SVGAGI. The CDR3 loop is CASSYSGGANQPQHF. CDR3 nucleotide sequence: TGTGCCAGCAGTTACTCGGGGGGGGCAAATCAGCCCCAGCATTTT.

V and J are TRBV6-2 or TRBV6-3 and TRBJ2-7, with D possibly matching TRBD1 (5 bases). V lost 7 bases to trimming and J lost 2 bases, with 18 bases between them. CDR3 length: 15 amino acids. Germline V gene lookup returns CDR1 MNHEY and CDR2 SVGEGT. The CDR3 nucleotides read TGTGCCAGCATCCCTGACAGCGCCCATCCCTACGAGCAGTACTTC. Translating gives CASIPDSAHPYEQYF.

This chain joins TRBV20-1 and TRBJ2-5; D remains ambiguous. The CDR3 is made up of 11 amino acids. Germline V lookup: CDR1 DFQATT, CDR2 SNEGSKA (reference sequence). V was cut by 6 bases and J by 4 bases, with 9 bases left in between. CDR3 sequence reads: CSAPLRETQYF. In nucleotides, the CDR3 is TGCAGTGCACCCCTTCGAGAGACCCAGTACTTC.